This TCR beta chain is from a study of T cell responses to AZD1222 COVID-19 vaccine. Study-level information: Analyses pooled second doses at about 4 or about 12 weeks.

Between the trimmed V and J ends, which lost 1 base and 8 bases, there was a span of 5 bases. There are 12 residues in the CDR3. Germline values: CDR1 SEHNR, CDR2 FQNEAQ (reference sequence). Sequenced by immunoSEQ multiplex PCR; TCRdb stores in-frame clones only, minus some. Of more than 35,000 clones detected, 75% to 85% appear once; the ten largest clones hold 40% to 65%. Note on this clone: What it binds is not known.

Broader study findings: Repertoires were obtained only post-peak T cell response. Clonal diversity was possibly underestimated, and white British individuals and females predominated among donors.

The receptor comes from an adult in good health. The V and J genes are TRBV7-9 and TRBJ1-4; no reliable D call. This specimen consisted of peripheral blood, obtained on day 0 of AZD1222 vaccination. Here the CDR3 reads CASSLGSEKLFF. The DNA of the CDR3 is TGTGCCAGCAGCTTAGGTTCGGAAAAACTGTTTTTT.